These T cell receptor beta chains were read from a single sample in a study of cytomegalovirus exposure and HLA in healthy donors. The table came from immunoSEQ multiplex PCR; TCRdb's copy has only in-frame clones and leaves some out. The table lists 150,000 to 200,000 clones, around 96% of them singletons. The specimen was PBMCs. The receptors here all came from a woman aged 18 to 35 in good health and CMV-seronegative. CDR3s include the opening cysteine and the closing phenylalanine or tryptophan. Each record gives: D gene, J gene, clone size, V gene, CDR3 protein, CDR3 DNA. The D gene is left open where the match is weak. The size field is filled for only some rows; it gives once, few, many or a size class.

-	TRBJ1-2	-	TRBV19	CASSANGQTNYGYTF	TGTGCCAGTAGTGCCAACGGACAGACTAACTATGGCTACACCTTC
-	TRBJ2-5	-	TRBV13	CASSLGSPGETQYF	TGTGCCAGCAGCCTAGGTTCCCCGGGGGAGACCCAGTACTTC
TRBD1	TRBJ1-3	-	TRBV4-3	CASSQGTGAGNTIYF	TGCGCCAGCAGCCAAGGGACAGGGGCTGGAAACACCATATATTTT
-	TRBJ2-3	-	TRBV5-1	CASRPGDADTQYF	TGCGCCAGCAGGCCCGGAGATGCAGATACGCAGTATTTT
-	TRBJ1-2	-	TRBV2	CASSPSRSNYGYTF	TGTGCCAGCAGTCCCTCGAGGTCCAACTATGGCTACACCTTC
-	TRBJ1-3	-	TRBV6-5	CASSYSMHVAGNTIYF	TGTGCCAGCAGTTACTCAATGCACGTAGCTGGAAACACCATATATTTT
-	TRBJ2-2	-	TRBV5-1	CASSLYATNTGELFF	TGCGCCAGCAGCTTGTATGCCACTAACACCGGGGAGCTGTTTTTT
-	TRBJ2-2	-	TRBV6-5	CASSPFTGFTGELFF	TGTGCCAGCAGCCCCTTTACAGGGTTCACCGGGGAGCTGTTTTTT
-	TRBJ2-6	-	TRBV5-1	CASSLAAGTGANVLTF	TGCGCCAGCAGCTTGGCCGCCGGTACTGGGGCCAACGTCCTGACTTTC
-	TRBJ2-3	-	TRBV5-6	CASSLLQAPTDTQYF	TGTGCCAGCAGTTTACTACAGGCCCCTACAGATACGCAGTATTTT
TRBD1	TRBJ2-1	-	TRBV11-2	CASSLGTGGSNEQFF	TGTGCCAGCAGCTTGGGGACAGGGGGTTCCAATGAGCAGTTCTTC
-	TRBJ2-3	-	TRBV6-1	CASSLNTDTQYF	TGTGCCAGCAGCCTAAACACAGATACGCAGTATTTT
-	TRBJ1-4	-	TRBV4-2	CAGQSTNEKLFF	TGTGCCGGACAGTCAACTAATGAAAAACTGTTTTTT
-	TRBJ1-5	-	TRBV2	CASSGRQAGGQPQHF	TGTGCCAGCAGTGGGCGGCAGGCCGGGGGTCAGCCCCAGCATTTT
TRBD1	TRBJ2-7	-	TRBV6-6	CASSSPGQGAEQYF	TGTGCCAGCAGTTCTCCGGGACAGGGGGCCGAGCAGTACTTC
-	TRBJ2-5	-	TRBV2	CASSPGVGRGGETQYF	TGTGCCAGCAGCCCAGGGGTTGGGCGTGGTGGGGAGACCCAGTACTTC
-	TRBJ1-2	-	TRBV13	CASSCERSRGPWDYGYTF	TGTGCCAGCAGCTGCGAAAGAAGCAGGGGCCCTTGGGACTATGGCTACACCTTC
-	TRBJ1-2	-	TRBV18	CATLQEQANYGYTF	TGTGCCACGTTACAGGAGCAAGCTAACTATGGCTACACCTTC
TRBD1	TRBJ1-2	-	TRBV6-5	CASSYGTGGGYTF	TGTGCCAGCAGTTACGGCACAGGGGGTGGCTACACCTTC
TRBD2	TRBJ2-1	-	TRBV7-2	CASSPQLSGGWSNEQFF	TGTGCCAGCAGCCCCCAGCTCAGCGGGGGGTGGAGCAATGAGCAGTTCTTC
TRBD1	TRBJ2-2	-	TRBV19	CASSIGQGALAGELFF	TGTGCCAGTAGTATCGGACAGGGGGCGTTGGCCGGGGAGCTGTTTTTT
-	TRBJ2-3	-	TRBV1	CTSSQEERGGDRTDTQYF	TGCACCAGCAGCCAAGAGGAGAGGGGCGGGGACCGCACAGATACGCAGTATTTT
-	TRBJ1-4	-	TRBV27	CASAGSFATNEKLFF	TGTGCCAGCGCTGGCTCTTTCGCAACTAATGAAAAACTGTTTTTT
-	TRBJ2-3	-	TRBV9	CASSVPKTGDTSTDTQYF	TGTGCCAGCAGCGTACCTAAAACGGGGGATACTAGCACAGATACGCAGTATTTT
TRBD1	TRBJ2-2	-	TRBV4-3	CASSPATGGRAGELFF	TGCGCCAGCAGTCCCGCTACAGGGGGCAGAGCCGGGGAGCTGTTTTTT
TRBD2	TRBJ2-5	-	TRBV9	CASSPRLAGGYQETQYF	TGTGCCAGCAGCCCCCGACTAGCGGGGGGCTATCAAGAGACCCAGTACTTC
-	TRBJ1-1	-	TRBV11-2	CASRQQENTEAFF	TGTGCCAGCAGACAGCAAGAGAACACTGAAGCTTTCTTT
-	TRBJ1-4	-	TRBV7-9	CASSLRESGELFF	TGTGCCAGCAGCTTACGGGAAAGCGGGGAACTGTTTTTT
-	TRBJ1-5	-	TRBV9	CASSVDGGGNQPQHF	TGTGCCAGCAGCGTAGACGGAGGGGGCAATCAGCCCCAGCATTTT
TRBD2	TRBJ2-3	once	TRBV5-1	CASSYSGGSTDTQYF	TGCGCCAGCAGCTATAGCGGGGGTAGCACAGATACGCAGTATTTT
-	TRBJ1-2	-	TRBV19	CASSIWGPDGYTF	TGTGCCAGTAGTATATGGGGGCCAGATGGCTACACCTTC
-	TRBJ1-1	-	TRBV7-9	CASSAPGTTNTEAFF	TGTGCCAGCAGCGCTCCCGGGACAACTAACACTGAAGCTTTCTTT
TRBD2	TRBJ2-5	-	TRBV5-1	CASSNLGGETQYF	TGCGCCAGCAGCAATTTGGGGGGGGAGACCCAGTACTTC
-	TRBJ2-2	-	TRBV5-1	CASSRQGDTGELFF	TGCGCCAGCAGCCGCCAGGGCGACACCGGGGAGCTGTTTTTT
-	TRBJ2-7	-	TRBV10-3	CATRSDQGTYEQYF	TGTGCCACGCGATCAGACCAGGGTACCTACGAGCAGTACTTC
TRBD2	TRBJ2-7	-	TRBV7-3	CASSLQAGNGEQYF	TGTGCCAGCAGCTTACAAGCGGGGAACGGGGAGCAGTACTTC